Each of the 9 T cell receptor beta chains below was sequenced from the same sample in a study of blood T cell repertoires in COVID-19. The assay was immunoSEQ multiplex PCR, and TCRdb's table has in-frame clones only and misses some. The sample shows 40,000 to 45,000 clones, approximately 90% of them seen only once. The sample was peripheral blood. The source is a man aged 50-59 years with active COVID-19.

V and J are TRBV19 and TRBJ1-5, with a possible D match to TRBD1 (6 bases). This CDR3 is 14 amino acids long. Germline lookup yields CDR1 LNHDA and CDR2 SQIVND (reference sequence). V dropped 6 bases and J dropped 5 bases, with 14 bases sitting between them. CDR3 in amino acids: CASRIRDNHQPQHF. The CDR3 DNA reads as TGTGCCAGTAGAATCCGGGACAACCATCAGCCCCAGCATTTT.

The chain couples TRBV24-1 to TRBJ2-3; D not resolved. The CDR3 spans 12 residues. The germline V gene has CDR1 KGHDR and CDR2 SFDVKD. V was cut by 7 bases and J by 3 bases, with 7 bases left in between. The CDR3 bases are TGTGCCACCAGGAGCACGACAGATACGCAGTATTTT. Protein: CATRSTTDTQYF.

This rearrangement joins TRBV7-2 to TRBJ2-3; 10 bases match TRBD2. With V trimmed by 5 bases and J by 6 bases, 8 bases remained unmatched. CDR3 size: 15 residues. The germline CDR1 and CDR2 sequences are SGHTA and FQGNSA. CDR3 loop: CASSAPSGSFDTQYF. For the CDR3, the DNA is TGTGCCAGCAGCGCACCTAGCGGGAGTTTCGATACGCAGTATTTT.

The J gene is TRBJ1-6, the V gene TRBV7-9; TRBD1 aligns across 8 bases. V lost 1 base and J lost 10; bases outside the gene matches: 6. The CDR3 sequence is 15 residues long. The V gene's germline CDR1 is SEHNR and CDR2 FQNEAQ (reference sequence). For the CDR3, the DNA is TGTGCCAGCAGCTTAGGTGACAGGGGTGACTCACCCCTCCACTTT. Amino acids: CASSLGDRGDSPLHF.

This chain connects TRBV21-1 to TRBJ2-1; TRBD2, the table's D call, lacks a check against the DNA. TRBV21-1 is a pseudogene. The CDR3 consists of 18 residues. This CDR3 reads CASSKVGGLSPSYNEQFF. In DNA form, the CDR3 reads TGTGCCAGCAGCAAAGTGGGGGGACTGTCCCCCTCCTACAATGAGCAGTTCTTC.

The chain combines TRBV9 with TRBJ1-2; D is uncertain. The CDR3 extends over 13 amino acids. Between the trimmed V and J ends, which lost 4 bases and 10 bases, there was a span of 17 bases. CDR1 and CDR2 from the germline V gene are SGDLS and YYNGEE. DNA of the CDR3: TGTGCCAGCAGCCCAGGAACCCTCCCTGACTACACCTTC. Amino acids: CASSPGTLPDYTF. The full variable domain, its missing parts supplied by reference TRBV9 and TRBJ1-2, is DSGVTQTPKHLITATGQRVTLRCSPRSGDLSVYWYQQSLDQGLQFLIQYYNGEERAKGNILERFSAQQFPDLHSELNLSSLELGDSALYFCASSPGTLPDYTFGSGTRLTVV.

This chain links TRBV28 with TRBJ2-2; D call uncertain. Germline V gene sequence: CDR1 MDHEN, CDR2 SYDVKM. With 6 bases removed from V and 8 bases from J, the gap between germline ends came to 13 bases. The CDR3 runs to 13 residues. The CDR3 DNA sequence: TGTGCCAGCAGCCCCTTTATGAGAGGGGAGCTGTTTTTT. Its translation: CASSPFMRGELFF. Using reference TRBV28 and TRBJ2-2 for the parts outside the CDR3, the full variable domain is DVKVTQSSRYLVKRTGEKVFLECVQDMDHENMFWYRQDPGLGLRLIYFSYDVKMKEKGDIPEGYSVSREKKERFSLILESASTNQTSMYLCASSPFMRGELFFGEGSRLTVL.

J is TRBJ2-5 and V is TRBV5-6; D unclear. The CDR3 sequence is 12 residues long. Trimming pared 3 bases from V and 3 bases from J, leaving 6 bases between. The V gene's germline CDR1 is SGHDT and CDR2 YYEEEE. Here the CDR3 reads CASSSSKETQYF. In DNA form, the CDR3 reads TGTGCCAGCAGCTCATCTAAAGAGACCCAGTACTTC.

The chain joins TRBV18 to TRBJ2-3; no clear D. Germline CDR1 is KGHSH and CDR2 is LQKENI. This CDR3 contains 14 residues. Trimming took off 6 bases at V and 3 bases at J, with 13 bases between the two ends. CDR3 sequence reads: CASSLTFGTDTQYF. Written as DNA, the CDR3 is TGTGCCAGCTCGCTCACGTTCGGGACAGATACGCAGTATTTT.